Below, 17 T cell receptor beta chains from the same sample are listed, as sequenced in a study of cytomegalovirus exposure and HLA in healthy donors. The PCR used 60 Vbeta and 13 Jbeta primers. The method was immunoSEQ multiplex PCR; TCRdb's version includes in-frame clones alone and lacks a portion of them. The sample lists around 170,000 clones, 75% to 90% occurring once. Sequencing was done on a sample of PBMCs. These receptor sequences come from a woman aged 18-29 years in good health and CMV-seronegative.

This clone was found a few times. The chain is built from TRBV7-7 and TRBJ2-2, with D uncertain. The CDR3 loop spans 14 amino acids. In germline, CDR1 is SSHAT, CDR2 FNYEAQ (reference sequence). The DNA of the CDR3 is TGTGCTATATCGGGTCCCAATAGAGCCGGGGAGCTGTTTTTT. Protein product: CAISGPNRAGELFF.

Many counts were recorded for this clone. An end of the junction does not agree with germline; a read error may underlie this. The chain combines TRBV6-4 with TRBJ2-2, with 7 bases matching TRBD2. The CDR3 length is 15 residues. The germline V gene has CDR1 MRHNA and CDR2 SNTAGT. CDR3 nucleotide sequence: TGTGCCAGCAGTCACTCGGGGGGTGACACCGGGGAGCTGTTTTTT. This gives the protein CASSHSGGDTGELFF.

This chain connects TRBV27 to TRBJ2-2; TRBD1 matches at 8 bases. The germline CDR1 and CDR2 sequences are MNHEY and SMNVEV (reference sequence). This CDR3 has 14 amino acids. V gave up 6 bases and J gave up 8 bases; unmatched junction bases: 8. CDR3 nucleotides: TGTGCCAGCAGACCTCAGGGGGCTCCGGGGGAGCTGTTTTTT. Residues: CASRPQGAPGELFF.

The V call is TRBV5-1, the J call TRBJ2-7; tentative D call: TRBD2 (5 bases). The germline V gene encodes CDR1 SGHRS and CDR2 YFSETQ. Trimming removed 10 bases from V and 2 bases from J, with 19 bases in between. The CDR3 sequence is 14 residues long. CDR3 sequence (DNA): TGCGCCTCCACACCGGCCGGGGTTACCTACGAGCAGTACTTC. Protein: CASTPAGVTYEQYF.

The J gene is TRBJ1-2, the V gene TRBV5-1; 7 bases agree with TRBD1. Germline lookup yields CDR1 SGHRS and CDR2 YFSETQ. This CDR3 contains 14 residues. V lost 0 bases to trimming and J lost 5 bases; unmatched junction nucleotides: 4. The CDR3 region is CASSLVGDSYGYTF. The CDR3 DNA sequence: TGCGCCAGCAGCTTGGTTGGGGACAGTTATGGCTACACCTTC.

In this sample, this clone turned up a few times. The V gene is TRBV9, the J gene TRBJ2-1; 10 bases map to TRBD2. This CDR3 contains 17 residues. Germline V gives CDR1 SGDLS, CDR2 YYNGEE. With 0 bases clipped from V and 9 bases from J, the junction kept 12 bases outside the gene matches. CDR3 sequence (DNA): TGTGCCAGCAGCGTAGTCCCAACTAGCGGGGTTGGGGGTGAGCAGTTCTTC. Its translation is CASSVVPTSGVGGEQFF.

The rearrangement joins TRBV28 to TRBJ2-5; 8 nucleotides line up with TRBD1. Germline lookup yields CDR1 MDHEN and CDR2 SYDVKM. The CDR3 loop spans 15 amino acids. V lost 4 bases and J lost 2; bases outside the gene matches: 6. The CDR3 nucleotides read TGTGCCAGCAGTTACCGACAGGGGCGACAAGAGACCCAGTACTTC. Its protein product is CASSYRQGRQETQYF.

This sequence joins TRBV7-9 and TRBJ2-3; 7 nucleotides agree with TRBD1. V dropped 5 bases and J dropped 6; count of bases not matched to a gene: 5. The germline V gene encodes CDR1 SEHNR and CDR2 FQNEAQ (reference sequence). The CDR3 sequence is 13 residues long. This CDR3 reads CASSQRGPDTQYF. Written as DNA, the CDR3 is TGTGCCAGCAGCCAAAGGGGGCCCGATACGCAGTATTTT.

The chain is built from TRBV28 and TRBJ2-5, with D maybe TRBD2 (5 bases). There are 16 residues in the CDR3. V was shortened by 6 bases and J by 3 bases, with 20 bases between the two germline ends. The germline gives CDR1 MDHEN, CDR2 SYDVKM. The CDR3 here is CASSSVVAGEKETQYF. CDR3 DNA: TGTGCCAGCAGCTCGGTAGTAGCTGGGGAGAAAGAGACCCAGTACTTC.

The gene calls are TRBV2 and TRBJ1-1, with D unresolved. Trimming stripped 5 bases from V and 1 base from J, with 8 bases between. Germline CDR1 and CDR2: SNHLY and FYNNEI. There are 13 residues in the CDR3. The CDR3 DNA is TGTGCCAGCAGTTTACAGACGAACACTGAAGCTTTCTTT. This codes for CASSLQTNTEAFF.

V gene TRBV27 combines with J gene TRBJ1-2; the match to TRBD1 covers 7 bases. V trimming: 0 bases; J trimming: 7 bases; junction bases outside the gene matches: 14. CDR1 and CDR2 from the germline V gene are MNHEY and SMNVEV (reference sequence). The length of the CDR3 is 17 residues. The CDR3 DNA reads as TGTGCCAGCAGTTTATCGGGGGGCGCAGGGGGTATTTCTGGCTACACCTTC. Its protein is CASSLSGGAGGISGYTF.

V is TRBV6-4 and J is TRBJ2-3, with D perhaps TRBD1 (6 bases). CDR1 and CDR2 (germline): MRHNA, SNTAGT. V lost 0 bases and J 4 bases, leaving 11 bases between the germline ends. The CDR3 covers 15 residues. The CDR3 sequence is CASSDSMGAADTQYF. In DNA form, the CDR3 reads TGTGCCAGCAGTGACTCCATGGGGGCGGCAGATACGCAGTATTTT.

The CDR3 loop reads CASSTRQGITNEKLFF. The CDR3 DNA follows: TGTGCCAGCTCAACCCGACAGGGGATCACTAATGAAAAACTGTTTTTT. The chain uses TRBV18 and TRBJ1-4; 8 bases are shared with TRBD1. The ends lost 5 bases at V and 2 bases at J; junction bases unmatched: 7. This CDR3 is 16 amino acids long. Germline CDR1 reads KGHSH; CDR2 reads LQKENI.

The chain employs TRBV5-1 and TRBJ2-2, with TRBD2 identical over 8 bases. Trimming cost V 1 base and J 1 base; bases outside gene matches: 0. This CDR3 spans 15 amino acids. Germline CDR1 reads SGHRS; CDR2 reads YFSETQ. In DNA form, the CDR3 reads TGCGCCAGCAGCTTGAGCGGGAGGAACACCGGGGAGCTGTTTTTT. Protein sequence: CASSLSGRNTGELFF. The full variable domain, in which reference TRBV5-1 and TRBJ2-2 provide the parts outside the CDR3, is KAGVTQTPRYLIKTRGQQVTLSCSPISGHRSVSWYQQTPGQGLQFLFEYFSETQRNKGNFPGRFSGRQFSNSRSEMNVSTLELGDSALYLCASSLSGRNTGELFFGEGSRLTVL.

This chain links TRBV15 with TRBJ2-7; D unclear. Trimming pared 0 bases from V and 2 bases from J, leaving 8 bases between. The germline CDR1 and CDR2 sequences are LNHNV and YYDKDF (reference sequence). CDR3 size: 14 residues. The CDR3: CATSRDRGPYEQYF. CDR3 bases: TGTGCCACCAGCAGAGACCGCGGCCCCTACGAGCAGTACTTC.

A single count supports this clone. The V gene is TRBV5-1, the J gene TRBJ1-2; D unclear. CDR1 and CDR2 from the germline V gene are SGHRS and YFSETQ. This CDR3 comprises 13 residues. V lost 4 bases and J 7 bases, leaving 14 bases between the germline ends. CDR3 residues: CASSPAPGSGYTF. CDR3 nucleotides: TGCGCCAGCAGCCCCGCACCGGGGAGTGGCTACACCTTC.

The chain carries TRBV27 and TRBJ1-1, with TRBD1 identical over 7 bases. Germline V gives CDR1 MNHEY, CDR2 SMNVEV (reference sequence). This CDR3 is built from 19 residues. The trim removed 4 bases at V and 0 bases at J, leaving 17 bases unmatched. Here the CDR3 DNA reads TGTGCCAGCAGTTCCCGGGGCCTGACAGGGTTTGATATGAACACTGAAGCTTTCTTT. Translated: CASSSRGLTGFDMNTEAFF.